This T cell receptor beta chain was sequenced for a study of T cells in Graves' hyperthyroidism and ophthalmopathy. This clonotype was detected ten times or more. Each patient was aged 18 to 65 and had newly diagnosed hyperthyroidism of under 2 months' duration. Regions amplified from RNA transcripts were the TCR beta CDR3 regions. First-round RT-PCR targeting the TCR CDR3 was performed with the HTBI primer set. TCRdb reprocessed the multiplex PCR reads with MiXCR, giving one entry per CDR3 protein. The sample yields about 95,000 distinct CDR3 sequences, roughly 39% seen once. This clonotype was sampled from a woman aged 25 to 39 with Graves' hyperthyroidism. Source material: peripheral blood or thyroid tissue (not recorded which).

DNA for the CDR3: TGTGCCAGTAGTAGACACGCGGGGGACACTGAAGCTTTCTTT. Translation gives CASSRHAGDTEAFF. This chain uses TRBV19 with TRBJ1-1; the D gene is possibly TRBD1 (5 bases). This CDR3 is 14 amino acids long. CDR1 LNHDA and CDR2 SQIVND come from the germline V gene (reference sequence). The germline V and J ends were trimmed by 4 bases and 3 bases, with 12 bases remaining between them.